These 30 T cell receptor beta chains were all obtained from the same sample, sequenced in a study of technical replicates of blood from a handful of donors. Clones were read by immunoSEQ multiplex PCR, and TCRdb kept only the in-frame ones, dropping some. Of roughly 69,000 clones listed, under 98% were seen once; the top ten hold 0.25% to 0.3%. Source material: T cells isolated from PBMCs. Every receptor here comes from a human donor in good health.

This chain joins TRBV29-1 and TRBJ2-5; D uncertain. The CDR3 contains 11 residues. The germline V gene has CDR1 SQVTM and CDR2 ANQGSEA. V was trimmed by 6 bases and J by 5 bases, leaving 10 bases between them. The CDR3 DNA is TGCAGCGTCGGTGAATGGGAGACCCAGTACTTC. Encoded protein: CSVGEWETQYF.

This chain links TRBV6-5 with TRBJ2-7; 9 bases match TRBD1. J was trimmed by 6 bases and V by 6 bases; bases with no gene match: 6. The CDR3 extends over 13 amino acids. Germline-derived CDR1 and CDR2 are MNHEY and SVGAGI. CDR3 protein: CASRGQGSSEQYF. CDR3 DNA: TGTGCCAGCAGGGGACAGGGTAGCAGCGAGCAGTACTTC.

This clone was seen just once. The chain combines TRBV28 with TRBJ2-5; 13 bases map to TRBD2. Germline V gene sequence: CDR1 MDHEN, CDR2 SYDVKM. The CDR3 loop spans 17 amino acids. V shed 5 bases and J 5 bases; nucleotides not matched to a gene: 11. The CDR3 spells CASSQPGLAGDFETQYF. Written as DNA, the CDR3 is TGTGCCAGCAGTCAACCAGGACTAGCGGGAGACTTCGAGACCCAGTACTTC.

This clone was seen a handful of times. The rearrangement links TRBV5-4 to TRBJ1-3, with 9 positions matching TRBD1. CDR1 SGHNT and CDR2 YYREEE come from the germline V gene (reference sequence). The V segment lost 4 bases and the J segment 8 bases; nucleotides outside the gene matches: 7. The CDR3 extends over 14 amino acids. The CDR3 sequence is CASSDGQGPDTIYF. CDR3 DNA: TGTGCCAGCAGCGACGGACAGGGGCCGGACACCATATATTTT. Filled out from reference TRBV5-4 and TRBJ1-3, the complete variable domain reads ETGVTQSPTHLIKTRGQQVTLRCSSQSGHNTVSWYQQALGQGPQFIFQYYREEENGRGNFPPRFSGLQFPNYSSELNVNALELDDSALYLCASSDGQGPDTIYFGEGSWLTVV.

The J gene is TRBJ2-7, the V gene TRBV7-2; the D is unclear. In germline, CDR1 is SGHTA, CDR2 FQGNSA. Trimming took 1 base from V and 2 from J, leaving 6 bases between them. The CDR3 loop spans 13 amino acids. The chain's CDR3 is CASSLDLPYEQYF. The CDR3, as DNA: TGTGCCAGCAGCTTAGACTTACCCTACGAGCAGTACTTC.

The chain combines TRBV5-1 with TRBJ1-1; TRBD1 aligns across 7 bases. The CDR3 runs to 16 residues. V shed 1 base, J shed 11 bases, and the junction held 17 bases outside the gene matches. The germline gives CDR1 SGHRS, CDR2 YFSETQ. The CDR3 sequence is CASSLMGQRFGGSAFF. CDR3 DNA: TGCGCCAGCAGCTTGATGGGACAGAGATTCGGAGGGTCGGCTTTCTTT.

The chain combines TRBV28 with TRBJ1-5; D gene uncertain. Looked up from germline, CDR1 is MDHEN and CDR2 is SYDVKM. This CDR3 is built from 13 residues. The V gene lost 6 bases and the J gene lost 6 bases, with 12 bases spanning the gap. This chain's CDR3 is CASSSGVGQPQHF. CDR3 DNA sequence: TGTGCCAGCAGCTCCGGGGTGGGTCAGCCCCAGCATTTT.

J is TRBJ1-4 and V is TRBV7-9, with TRBD1 identical over 7 bases. V shed 5 bases and J 8 bases; nucleotides not matched to a gene: 2. The germline V gene encodes CDR1 SEHNR and CDR2 FQNEAQ (reference sequence). The CDR3 sequence is 12 residues long. The DNA for the CDR3 is TGTGCCAGCAGCCTGGACAGGGAAAAACTGTTTTTT. This gives the protein CASSLDREKLFF.

The CDR3 nucleotides read TGTGCCAGCTCACATAACAGGCGACAGGGGATTCCGGAGACCCAGTACTTC. Translating it yields CASSHNRRQGIPETQYF. This chain connects TRBV18 to TRBJ2-5; 8 bases are a match to TRBD1. V dropped 4 bases and J dropped 5; count of bases not matched to a gene: 15. The CDR3 consists of 17 residues. Germline loops: CDR1 KGHSH, CDR2 LQKENI.

The V gene is TRBV4-3, the J gene TRBJ2-7; 7 bases match TRBD2. Germline V gene lookup returns CDR1 LGHNA and CDR2 YSLEER. V was clipped by 5 bases and J by 4 bases; unmatched bases: 8. This CDR3 region has 14 residues. The CDR3: CASSRGLVGYEQYF. CDR3 DNA sequence: TGCGCCAGCAGCAGAGGACTAGTGGGATACGAGCAGTACTTC.

The chain has TRBV18 and TRBJ2-7, with TRBD1 identical over 12 bases. This CDR3 contains 12 residues. Per germline, CDR1 KGHSH and CDR2 LQKENI. J was trimmed by 5 bases and V by 10 bases; bases with no gene match: 3. CDR3: CATGTGGNEQYF. In nucleotides, the CDR3 is TGTGCCACCGGGACAGGGGGCAACGAGCAGTACTTC. Using reference TRBV18 and TRBJ2-7 for the parts outside the CDR3, the full variable domain is NAGVMQNPRHLVRRRGQEARLRCSPMKGHSHVYWYRQLPEEGLKFMVYLQKENIIDESGMPKERFSAEFPKEGPSILRIQQVVRGDSAAYFCATGTGGNEQYFGPGTRLTVT.

The gene calls are TRBV28 and TRBJ1-2; D call uncertain. Trimming took off 4 bases at V and 5 bases at J, with 26 bases between the two ends. The CDR3 length is 18 residues. Germline CDR1 and CDR2: MDHEN and SYDVKM. The CDR3 is CASSSINRARLKEYGYTF. The DNA of the CDR3 is TGTGCCAGCAGTTCCATAAACCGGGCTCGACTAAAAGAGTATGGCTACACCTTC.

The genes are TRBV7-3 and TRBJ2-3; TRBD2 aligns across 13 bases. The CDR3 extends over 16 amino acids. Trimming cost V 6 bases and J 0 bases; bases outside gene matches: 3. In germline, CDR1 is SGHTA, CDR2 FQGTGA. The CDR3 spells CASSPGLAGSTDTQYF. The CDR3 nucleotides are TGTGCCAGCAGTCCGGGACTAGCGGGGAGCACAGATACGCAGTATTTT.

The sample holds one count of this clone. V is TRBV27 and J is TRBJ2-7; D is possibly TRBD1 (5 bases). V lost 3 bases, J lost 4 bases, and 16 bases lay in between. Germline CDR1 reads MNHEY; CDR2 reads SMNVEV (reference sequence). The CDR3 loop spans 15 amino acids. The CDR3 DNA reads TGTGCCAGCAGTTTTGTCGGCAGGGAAAGGTACGAGCAGTACTTC. Protein: CASSFVGRERYEQYF.

The chain joins TRBV30 to TRBJ1-1; D is unresolved. Trimming removed 1 base from V and 5 bases from J, with 14 bases in between. Germline V gene sequence: CDR1 GTSNPN, CDR2 SVGIG (reference sequence). This CDR3 region has 14 residues. CDR3 in amino acids: CAWSEGVGNTEAFF. DNA for the CDR3: TGTGCCTGGAGTGAAGGTGTCGGGAATACTGAAGCTTTCTTT. Filled out from reference TRBV30 and TRBJ1-1, the complete variable domain reads SQTIHQWPATLVQPVGSPLSLECTVEGTSNPNLYWYRQAAGRGLQLLFYSVGIGQISSEVPQNLSASRPQDRQFILSSKKLLLSDSGFYLCAWSEGVGNTEAFFGQGTRLTVV.

The V call is TRBV11-2, the J call TRBJ2-7; 11 bases agree with TRBD2. The length of the CDR3 is 16 residues. Germline V gene sequence: CDR1 SGHAT, CDR2 FQNNGV. V lost 3 bases, J lost 3 bases, and 7 bases stayed unmatched. The CDR3 loop is CASSLPTLAGVYEQYF. The DNA of the CDR3 is TGTGCCAGCAGCTTGCCTACACTAGCGGGAGTCTACGAGCAGTACTTC.

This rearrangement joins TRBV29-1 to TRBJ1-2; unclear D gene. Germline loops: CDR1 SQVTM, CDR2 ANQGSEA. This CDR3 spans 11 amino acids. The V end lost 7 bases, the J end lost 2 bases, and 8 bases lay between the germline ends. The CDR3 here is CSATDNYGYTF. In DNA, the CDR3 is TGCAGCGCCACAGACAACTATGGCTACACCTTC.

The V and J genes are TRBV30 and TRBJ1-1, with D possibly TRBD1 on 5 matching bases. CDR3 length: 13 amino acids. V was pared by 3 bases and J by 5 bases, with 13 bases between. Germline-derived CDR1 and CDR2 are GTSNPN and SVGIG (reference sequence). CDR3 amino acids: CAWSGQGGTEAFF. In DNA form, the CDR3 reads TGTGCCTGGAGCGGGCAGGGTGGGACTGAAGCTTTCTTT.

The chain has TRBV27 and TRBJ2-7; TRBD1 might be the D (5 bases). The germline CDR1 and CDR2 sequences are MNHEY and SMNVEV (reference sequence). The V end was cut by 2 bases, the J end by 3 bases, with 8 bases between. The CDR3 totals 13 residues. This CDR3 reads CASSLRQGYEQYF. The CDR3 DNA is TGTGCCAGCAGTTTAAGGCAGGGCTACGAGCAGTACTTC.

This rearrangement joins TRBV7-9 to TRBJ1-5; D perhaps matches TRBD1 (5 bases). V dropped 2 bases and J dropped 7 bases, with 15 bases sitting between them. This CDR3 spans 15 amino acids. Germline CDR1 is SEHNR and CDR2 is FQNEAQ (reference sequence). CDR3 nucleotide sequence: TGTGCCAGCAGCTTACCGGGAGCAAGGGACCAGCCCCAGCATTTT. This codes for CASSLPGARDQPQHF.

The chain combines TRBV5-1 with TRBJ2-3; D possibly corresponds to TRBD1 (6 bases). Per the germline V gene, CDR1 is SGHRS and CDR2 is YFSETQ. There are 14 residues in the CDR3. V lost 7 bases to trimming and J lost 0 bases, with 12 bases between them. In DNA, the CDR3 is TGCGCCAGCGCGCAGGGGTCGAGCACAGATACGCAGTATTTT. Encoded protein: CASAQGSSTDTQYF.

There are a few counts of this clone. The rearrangement links TRBV28 to TRBJ1-5, with D perhaps TRBD1 (5 bases). V shed 3 bases and J shed 4 bases, with 10 bases lying between them. CDR1 is MDHEN and CDR2 is SYDVKM in the germline V gene. CDR3 length: 14 residues. CDR3 region: CASSFPGFNQPQHF. The CDR3 bases are TGTGCCAGCAGTTTCCCAGGGTTTAATCAGCCCCAGCATTTT. Using reference TRBV28 and TRBJ1-5 for the parts outside the CDR3, the full variable domain is DVKVTQSSRYLVKRTGEKVFLECVQDMDHENMFWYRQDPGLGLRLIYFSYDVKMKEKGDIPEGYSVSREKKERFSLILESASTNQTSMYLCASSFPGFNQPQHFGDGTRLSIL.

The gene calls are TRBV6-1 and TRBJ2-7; maybe TRBD1 (5 bases). The germline V gene has CDR1 MNHNS and CDR2 SASEGT. The CDR3 is 13 amino acids. Trimming removed 4 bases from V and 5 bases from J, with 12 bases in between. In DNA, the CDR3 is TGTGCCAGCAGTGGCAGGGTAAAAAACGAGCAGTACTTC. Protein sequence: CASSGRVKNEQYF.

In this sample, this clone turned up once. The V and J genes are TRBV20-1 and TRBJ2-1; D remains ambiguous. Germline V gives CDR1 DFQATT, CDR2 SNEGSKA (reference sequence). The CDR3 length is 10 residues. Here the CDR3 reads CSFLYNEQFF. The DNA of the CDR3 is TGCAGCTTCCTCTACAATGAGCAGTTCTTC.

The V call is TRBV5-1, the J call TRBJ2-4; 7 bases line up with TRBD1. The junction had 7 bases not matched to a gene; V was cut back by 0 bases and J by 1 base. Per the germline V gene, CDR1 is SGHRS and CDR2 is YFSETQ. This CDR3 has 17 amino acids. The CDR3 is CASSLVYRGRAKNIQYF. DNA for the CDR3: TGCGCCAGCAGCTTGGTATATAGGGGGCGGGCCAAAAACATTCAGTACTTC.

For this clone: One junction end disagrees with the germline gene, perhaps due to a read error. The V gene is TRBV7-7, the J gene TRBJ2-5; tentatively, D is TRBD2 (5 bases). Germline V lookup: CDR1 SSHAT, CDR2 FNYEAQ (reference sequence). This CDR3 has 12 residues. Here the CDR3 reads CASSGGSETQYF. The CDR3 DNA reads TGTGCTAGCAGCGGCGGGTCGGAGACCCAGTACTTC.

The chain links TRBV14 to TRBJ1-1, with D unclear. The CDR3 runs 14 residues. CDR1 and CDR2 (germline): SGHDN, FVKESK. With 2 bases removed from V and 4 bases from J, the gap between germline ends came to 11 bases. The CDR3 is CASSQRRAGTEAFF. CDR3 DNA: TGTGCCAGCAGCCAAAGGAGAGCCGGCACTGAAGCTTTCTTT.

The chain has TRBV10-3 and TRBJ2-7; D is uncertain. The V end was cut by 9 bases, the J end by 5 bases, with 23 bases between. The CDR3 runs to 15 residues. CDR1 is ENHRY and CDR2 is SYGVKD in the germline V gene. CDR3 sequence (DNA): TGTGCCATTGTGCGCAGAGCCGGAGCCTGGGACGAGCAGTACTTC. It encodes CAIVRRAGAWDEQYF.

V is TRBV11-2 and J is TRBJ1-5, with D possibly matching TRBD1 (5 bases). Trimming removed 5 bases from V and 6 bases from J, with 14 bases in between. Germline CDR1 SGHAT, CDR2 FQNNGV. This CDR3 has 14 residues. In nucleotides, the CDR3 is TGTGCCAGCAGCAAAACGGGTGGGGCTCAGCCCCAGCATTTT. It specifies CASSKTGGAQPQHF. Full variable domain (remainder filled in from reference TRBV11-2 and TRBJ1-5): EAGVAQSPRYKIIEKRQSVAFWCNPISGHATLYWYQQILGQGPKLLIQFQNNGVVDDSQLPKDRFSAERLKGVDSTLKIQPAKLEDSAVYLCASSKTGGAQPQHFGDGTRLSIL.

The chain recombines TRBV19 with TRBJ2-7, with 16 bases that match TRBD2. This CDR3 region has 19 residues. With V trimmed by 5 bases and J by 2 bases, 12 bases remained unmatched. The germline V gene encodes CDR1 LNHDA and CDR2 SQIVND (reference sequence). In DNA, the CDR3 is TGTGCCAGTAGTCCCGGGACTAGCGGGAGGGCCGAGAGGACCTACGAGCAGTACTTC. This codes for CASSPGTSGRAERTYEQYF.